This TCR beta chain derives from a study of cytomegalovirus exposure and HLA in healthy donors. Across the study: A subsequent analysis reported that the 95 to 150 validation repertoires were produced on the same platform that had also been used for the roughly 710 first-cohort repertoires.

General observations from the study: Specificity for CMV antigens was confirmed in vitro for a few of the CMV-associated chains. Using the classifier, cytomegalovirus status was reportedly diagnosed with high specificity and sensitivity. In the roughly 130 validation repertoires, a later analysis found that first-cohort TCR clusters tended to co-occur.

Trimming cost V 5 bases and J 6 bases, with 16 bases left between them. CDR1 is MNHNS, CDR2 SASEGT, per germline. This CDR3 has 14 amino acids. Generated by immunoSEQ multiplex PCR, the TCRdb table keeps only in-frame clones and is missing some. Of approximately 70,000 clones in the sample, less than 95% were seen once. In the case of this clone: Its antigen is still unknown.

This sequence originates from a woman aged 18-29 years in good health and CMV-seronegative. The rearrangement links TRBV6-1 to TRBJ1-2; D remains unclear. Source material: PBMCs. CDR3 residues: CASSPGLLGDGYTF. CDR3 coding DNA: TGTGCCAGCAGTCCTGGGCTCTTGGGAGATGGCTACACCTTC.